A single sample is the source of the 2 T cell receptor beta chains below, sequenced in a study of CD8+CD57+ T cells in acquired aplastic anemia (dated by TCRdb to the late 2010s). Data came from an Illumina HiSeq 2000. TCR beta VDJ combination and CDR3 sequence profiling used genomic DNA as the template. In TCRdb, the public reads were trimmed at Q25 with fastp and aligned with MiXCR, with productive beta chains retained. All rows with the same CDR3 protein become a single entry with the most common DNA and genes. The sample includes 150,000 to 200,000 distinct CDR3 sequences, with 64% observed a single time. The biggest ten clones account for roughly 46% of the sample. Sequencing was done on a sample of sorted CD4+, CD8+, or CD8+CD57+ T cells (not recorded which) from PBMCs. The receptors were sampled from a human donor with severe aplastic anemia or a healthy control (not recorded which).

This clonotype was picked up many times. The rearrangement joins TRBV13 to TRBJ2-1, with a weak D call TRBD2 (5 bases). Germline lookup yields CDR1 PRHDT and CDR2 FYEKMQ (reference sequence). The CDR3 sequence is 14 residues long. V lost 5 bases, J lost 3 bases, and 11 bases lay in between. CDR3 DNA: TGTGCCAGCAGCCTTAGACTAAACTACAATGAGCAGTTCTTC. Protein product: CASSLRLNYNEQFF.

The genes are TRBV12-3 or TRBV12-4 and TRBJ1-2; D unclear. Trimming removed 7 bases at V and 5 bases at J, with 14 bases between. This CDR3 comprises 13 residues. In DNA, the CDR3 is TGTGCCAGCATCCGACCGTGGGGTTATGGCTACACCTTC. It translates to CASIRPWGYGYTF.